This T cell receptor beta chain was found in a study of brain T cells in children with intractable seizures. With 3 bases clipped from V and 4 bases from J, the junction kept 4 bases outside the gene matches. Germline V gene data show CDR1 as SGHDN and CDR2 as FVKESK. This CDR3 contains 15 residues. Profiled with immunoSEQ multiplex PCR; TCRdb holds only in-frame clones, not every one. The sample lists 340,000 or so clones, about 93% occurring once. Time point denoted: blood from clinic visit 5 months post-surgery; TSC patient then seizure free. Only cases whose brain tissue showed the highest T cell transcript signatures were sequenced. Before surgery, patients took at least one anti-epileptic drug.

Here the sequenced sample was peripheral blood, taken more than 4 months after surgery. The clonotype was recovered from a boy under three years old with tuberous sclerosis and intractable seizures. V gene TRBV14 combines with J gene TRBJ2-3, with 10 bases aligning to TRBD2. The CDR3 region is CASSQVGTSADTQYF. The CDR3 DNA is TGTGCCAGCAGCCAGGTGGGGACTAGCGCAGATACGCAGTATTTT. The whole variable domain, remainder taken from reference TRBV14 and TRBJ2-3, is EAGVTQFPSHSVIEKGQTVTLRCDPISGHDNLYWYRRVMGKEIKFLLHFVKESKQDESGMPNNRFLAERTGGTYSTLKVQPAELEDSGVYFCASSQVGTSADTQYFGPGTRLTVL.